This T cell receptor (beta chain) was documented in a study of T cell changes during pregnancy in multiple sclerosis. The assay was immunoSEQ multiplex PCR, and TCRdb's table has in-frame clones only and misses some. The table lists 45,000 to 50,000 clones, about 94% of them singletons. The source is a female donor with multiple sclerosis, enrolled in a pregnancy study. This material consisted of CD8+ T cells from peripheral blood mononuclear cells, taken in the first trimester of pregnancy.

CDR3 amino acids: CASSLLGVLGGPPEQFF. The CDR3 coding sequence is TGTGCCAGCAGCTTACTGGGGGTTTTGGGAGGGCCACCGGAGCAGTTCTTC. The V and J genes are TRBV11-1 and TRBJ2-1, with TRBD2 identical over 7 bases. The V gene end was trimmed by 2 bases and the J gene end by 10 bases; junction bases not matched to a gene: 17. Germline CDR1 and CDR2: SGHAT and FQDESV (reference sequence). The CDR3 length is 17 residues. The complete variable domain, with remaining parts taken from reference TRBV11-1 and TRBJ2-1, reads EAEVAQSPRYKITEKSQAVAFWCDPISGHATLYWYRQILGQGPELLVQFQDESVVDDSQLPKDRFSAERLKGVDSTLKIQPAELGDSAMYLCASSLLGVLGGPPEQFFGPGTRLTVL.